This entry concerns a single TCR beta chain. No antigen is known for it. This sample was included in a study of OX40 agonist ivuxolimab in advanced cancers. Background on the study: Patients achieving partial responses numbered three: one hepatocellular carcinoma case and two cutaneous melanoma cases. Findings and limits, study-wide: At doses 0.1 to 3.0 mg/kg, CD4+ and CD8+ clones expanded.

Sequenced by immunoSEQ multiplex PCR; TCRdb stores in-frame clones only, minus some. The sample gives around 72,000 clones, 81% of which show up once; 4.5% to 6% is in the top ten. V lost 4 bases, J lost 6 bases, and 15 bases lay in between. This CDR3 region has 15 residues. The germline gives CDR1 MGHRA, CDR2 YSYEKL. This TCR was recovered from an adult with an advanced solid tumor such as melanoma, head and neck, liver or kidney cancer. The sequenced sample was CD4+ or CD8+ T cells sorted from blood, obtained in a trial of the OX40 agonist ivuxolimab. The chain joins TRBV4-1 to TRBJ1-4; no definite D call. Here the CDR3 reads CASSPRGAGDEKLFF. The CDR3 nucleotides read TGCGCCAGCAGCCCCCGTGGCGCGGGTGATGAAAAACTGTTTTTT.